This T cell receptor (beta chain) is from a study of blood T cell repertoires in COVID-19. This clone was detected only a few times. An end of the junction differs from the germline gene, which may be a read error. There are 15 residues in the CDR3. Per the germline V gene, CDR1 is SGHRS and CDR2 is YFSETQ. The authors' processing: Nucleated cell counts were estimated from reference gene primer amplification. The method was immunoSEQ multiplex PCR; TCRdb's version includes in-frame clones alone and lacks a portion of them. V, J and clone size derive from that table, while D and trimming were established from the DNA sequence. Among 110,000 to 150,000 clones listed, 80% were seen once.

This receptor was identified in a woman aged 50 to 65 with acute or convalescent COVID-19. The sequenced material came from peripheral blood. V gene TRBV5-1 combines with J gene TRBJ1-2, with 7 positions matching TRBD1. This CDR3 is CASRLVRDRAYGYTF. The CDR3, as DNA: TGCGCCAGCAGATTGGTTCGAGACAGGGCCTATGGCTACACCTTC. Variable domain in full (rest from reference TRBV5-1 and TRBJ1-2): KAGVTQTPRYLIKTRGQQVTLSCSPISGHRSVSWYQQTPGQGLQFLFEYFSETQRNKGNFPGRFSGRQFSNSRSEMNVSTLELGDSALYLCASRLVRDRAYGYTFGSGTRLTVV.